These 18 T cell receptor beta chains were all obtained from the same sample, sequenced in a study of radiation and T cells in renal cell carcinoma. TCRdb's copy holds only in-frame clones and misses some; the assay was immunoSEQ multiplex PCR. Of 30,000 to 40,000 clones in the sample, around 85% were seen once. As to time point: blood 4 weeks post-SBRT, at nephrectomy. Treatment of the sample: 15 Gy SBRT to primary tumor, nephrectomy 4 weeks later. The source was blood, collected from a patient whose treatment included radiotherapy and nephrectomy. These TCRs come from a man aged 55 to 70 with renal cell carcinoma.

This CDR3 reads CASRWGNTEAFF. The CDR3 DNA follows: TGCGCCAGCAGATGGGGGAACACTGAAGCTTTCTTT. This chain links TRBV5-1 with TRBJ1-1; no clear D gene. V was clipped by 5 bases and J by 1 base, with 6 bases between them. Germline V CDR1 and CDR2: SGHRS, YFSETQ. The CDR3 length is 12 residues.

The V gene is TRBV5-5, the J gene TRBJ1-1; D unclear. V was clipped by 2 bases and J by 4 bases, with 6 bases between them. CDR3 length: 12 residues. Germline V gene sequence: CDR1 SGHKS, CDR2 YYEKEE (reference sequence). The CDR3 protein is CASSFFGTEAFF. DNA of the CDR3: TGTGCCAGCAGCTTTTTTGGCACTGAAGCTTTCTTT.

The chain joins TRBV2 to TRBJ2-7; D is ambiguous. This CDR3 has 11 amino acids. The ends were cut back, 5 bases at V and 4 bases at J, with 6 bases in the middle. Germline V CDR1 and CDR2: SNHLY, FYNNEI. CDR3 region: CASSPKYEQYF. CDR3 bases: TGTGCCAGCAGTCCAAAATACGAGCAGTACTTC.

The V call is TRBV5-4, the J call TRBJ2-4; no clear D gene. This CDR3 is built from 14 residues. The V and J ends lost 4 bases and 6 bases respectively, with 14 bases between them. In germline, CDR1 is SGHNT, CDR2 YYREEE (reference sequence). CDR3 residues: CASSPTGARNIQYF. Here the CDR3 DNA reads TGTGCCAGCAGCCCGACGGGTGCGAGAAACATTCAGTACTTC.

CDR3 sequence: CASSSSGPNSYEQYF. In nucleotides, the CDR3 is TGTGCCAGCAGTTCTAGCGGGCCAAACTCCTACGAGCAGTACTTC. The chain uses TRBV6-5 and TRBJ2-7; 8 positions match TRBD2. In germline, CDR1 is MNHEY, CDR2 SVGAGI. CDR3 length: 15 residues. V shed 4 bases, J shed 0 bases, and the junction held 5 bases outside the gene matches.

The V and J genes are TRBV20-1 and TRBJ2-3; no clear D. Trimming took 3 bases from V and 3 from J, leaving 4 bases between them. The CDR3 has 11 residues. CDR1 and CDR2 (germline): DFQATT, SNEGSKA (reference sequence). The CDR3 DNA reads as TGCAGTGCTAGTATGACAGATACGCAGTATTTT. Translation gives CSASMTDTQYF.

This sequence joins TRBV7-3 and TRBJ2-1; D not certain. From germline, CDR1 is SGHTA and CDR2 FQGTGA. The length of the CDR3 is 16 residues. V was cut by 5 bases and J by 7 bases, with 21 bases left in between. In nucleotides, the CDR3 is TGTGCCAGCAGCCCGCAGACACGGGCTCTGATTAATGAGCAGTTCTTC. It specifies CASSPQTRALINEQFF.

The V call is TRBV13, the J call TRBJ2-3; possible D gene TRBD2, 7 bases. Trimming pared 7 bases from V and 7 bases from J, leaving 18 bases between. CDR1 PRHDT and CDR2 FYEKMQ come from the germline V gene (reference sequence). The CDR3 spans 14 residues. The CDR3 DNA reads TGTGCCAGCAAGGACAGTTTGAGCGGGAATACGCAGTATTTT. Translating it yields CASKDSLSGNTQYF.

The chain joins TRBV5-1 to TRBJ1-5, with 9 bases matching TRBD1. Looked up from germline, CDR1 is SGHRS and CDR2 is YFSETQ. The V gene end was trimmed by 4 bases and the J gene end by 4 bases; junction bases not matched to a gene: 9. CDR3 length equals 16 residues. DNA for the CDR3: TGCGCCAGCAGCCACGGACCGGGACAGGGAAATCAGCCCCAGCATTTT. Its protein product is CASSHGPGQGNQPQHF.

This chain links TRBV6-5 with TRBJ1-2; 10 nucleotides align to TRBD1. J lost 6 bases, V lost 7 bases, and 8 bases had no gene match. The CDR3 extends over 14 amino acids. Germline assignment: CDR1 MNHEY and CDR2 SVGAGI. CDR3 amino acids: CASIQTGGANGYTF. DNA of the CDR3: TGTGCCAGCATTCAGACAGGGGGCGCAAATGGCTACACCTTC.

The CDR3 protein is CASSKTVSSGNHEQYF. Here the CDR3 DNA reads TGTGCCAGCAGCAAAACGGTATCCAGCGGGAACCACGAGCAGTACTTC. V and J are TRBV21-1 and TRBJ2-7; no check of the table's D call, TRBD2, against the DNA was made. TRBV21-1 is labeled a pseudogene. The CDR3 is 16 amino acids.

This rearrangement joins TRBV4-1 to TRBJ2-2; 8 bases are shared with TRBD2. The CDR3 is 16 residues long. Germline V gene data show CDR1 as MGHRA and CDR2 as YSYEKL. Germline trimming cut 1 base from V and 0 bases from J; bases unmatched to any gene: 1. The CDR3 DNA reads TGCGCCAGCAGCCAAGGCGGGAGGACGAACACCGGGGAGCTGTTTTTT. Translated, it gives CASSQGGRTNTGELFF.

The chain links TRBV6-6 to TRBJ1-5; 9 nucleotides agree with TRBD1. J lost 6 bases, V lost 4 bases, and 10 bases had no gene match. CDR3 length equals 16 residues. Germline CDR1 MNHNY, CDR2 SVGAGI (reference sequence). This CDR3 reads CASSSEGQGKSQPQHF. The CDR3 DNA sequence: TGTGCCAGCAGTTCCGAGGGACAGGGAAAAAGTCAGCCCCAGCATTTT.

The chain employs TRBV6-5 and TRBJ1-1; D is unclear. In germline, CDR1 is MNHEY, CDR2 SVGAGI. V was trimmed by 4 bases and J by 11 bases, leaving 11 bases between them. The CDR3 has 11 residues. CDR3 sequence: CASSFGREAFF. The CDR3, as DNA: TGTGCCAGCAGTTTTGGGAGGGAGGCTTTCTTT.

A note on this clone: One end of the junction is discordant with germline, which a read error may explain. In DNA, the CDR3 is TGTGCTAGCAGCCTAGGGGGGGTCGGCACCGGGGAGCTGTTTTTT. Translated: CASSLGGVGTGELFF. V gene TRBV7-7 combines with J gene TRBJ2-2; tentatively, D is TRBD2 (7 bases). Germline V gene data show CDR1 as SSHAT and CDR2 as FNYEAQ (reference sequence). The CDR3 length is 15 residues.

The rearrangement uses TRBV10-3 and TRBJ2-3; D is ambiguous. Trimming cost V 0 bases and J 5 bases, with 9 bases left between them. The germline V gene encodes CDR1 ENHRY and CDR2 SYGVKD. The CDR3 is made up of 14 amino acids. CDR3 nucleotides: TGTGCCATCAGTGAGTCGCGGATCGGAGATACGCAGTATTTT. This encodes CAISESRIGDTQYF.

The V and J genes are TRBV5-4 and TRBJ2-3; D tentatively reads TRBD1 or TRBD2 (5 bases each). V lost 2 bases and J lost 0, with 7 bases in between. In germline, CDR1 is SGHNT, CDR2 YYREEE (reference sequence). The CDR3 is 14 amino acids. CDR3 loop: CASSFRDSTDTQYF. The CDR3 DNA sequence: TGTGCCAGCAGCTTTAGGGACAGCACAGATACGCAGTATTTT. Full variable domain (remainder filled in from reference TRBV5-4 and TRBJ2-3): ETGVTQSPTHLIKTRGQQVTLRCSSQSGHNTVSWYQQALGQGPQFIFQYYREEENGRGNFPPRFSGLQFPNYSSELNVNALELDDSALYLCASSFRDSTDTQYFGPGTRLTVL.

The chain uses TRBV9 and TRBJ1-2; 8 bases line up with TRBD1. The CDR3 extends over 13 amino acids. Germline lookup yields CDR1 SGDLS and CDR2 YYNGEE. With 4 bases clipped from V and 2 bases from J, the junction kept 1 base outside the gene matches. CDR3 bases: TGTGCCAGCAGCCGGACAGGGAACTATGGCTACACCTTC. This sequence encodes CASSRTGNYGYTF.